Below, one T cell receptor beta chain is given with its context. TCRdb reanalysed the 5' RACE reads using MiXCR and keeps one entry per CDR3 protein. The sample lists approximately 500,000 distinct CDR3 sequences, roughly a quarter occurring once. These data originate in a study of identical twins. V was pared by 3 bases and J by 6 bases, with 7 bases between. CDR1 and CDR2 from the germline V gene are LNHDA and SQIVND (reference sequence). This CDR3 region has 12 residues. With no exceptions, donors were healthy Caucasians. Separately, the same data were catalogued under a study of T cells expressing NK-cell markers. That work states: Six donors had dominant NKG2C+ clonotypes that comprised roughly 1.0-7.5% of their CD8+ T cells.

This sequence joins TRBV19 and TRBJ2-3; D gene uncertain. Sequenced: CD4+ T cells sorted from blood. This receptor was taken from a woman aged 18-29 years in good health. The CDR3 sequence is CASSIGLDTQYF. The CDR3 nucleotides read TGTGCCAGTAGTATTGGGTTGGATACGCAGTATTTT.